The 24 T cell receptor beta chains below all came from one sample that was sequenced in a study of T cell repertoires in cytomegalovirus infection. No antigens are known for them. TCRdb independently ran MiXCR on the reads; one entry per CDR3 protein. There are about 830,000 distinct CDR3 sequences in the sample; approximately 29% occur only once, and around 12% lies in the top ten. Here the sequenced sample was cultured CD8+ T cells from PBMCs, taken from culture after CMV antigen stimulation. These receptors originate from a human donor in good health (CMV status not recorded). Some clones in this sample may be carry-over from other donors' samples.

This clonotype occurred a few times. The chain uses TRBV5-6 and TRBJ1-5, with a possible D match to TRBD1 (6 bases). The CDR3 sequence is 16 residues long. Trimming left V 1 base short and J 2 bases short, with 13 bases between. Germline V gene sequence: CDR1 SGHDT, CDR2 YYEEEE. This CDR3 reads CASSLRFRGGNQPQHF. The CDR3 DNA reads TGTGCCAGCAGCTTGCGGTTCAGGGGTGGCAATCAGCCCCAGCATTTT.

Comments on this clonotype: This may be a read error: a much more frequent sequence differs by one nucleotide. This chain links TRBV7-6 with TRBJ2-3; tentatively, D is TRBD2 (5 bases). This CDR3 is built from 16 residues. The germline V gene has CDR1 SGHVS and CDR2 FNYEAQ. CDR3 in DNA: TGTGCCAGCAGCTTAGGAAGCGGAGGCTTCACAGATACGCTGTATTTT. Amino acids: CASSLGSGGFTDTLYF.

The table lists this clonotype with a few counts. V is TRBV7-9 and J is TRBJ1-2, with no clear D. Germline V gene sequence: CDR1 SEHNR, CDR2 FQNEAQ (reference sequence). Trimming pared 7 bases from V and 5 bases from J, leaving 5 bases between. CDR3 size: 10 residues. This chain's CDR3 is CASIPYGYTF. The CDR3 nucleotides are TGTGCCAGCATCCCGTATGGCTACACCTTC.

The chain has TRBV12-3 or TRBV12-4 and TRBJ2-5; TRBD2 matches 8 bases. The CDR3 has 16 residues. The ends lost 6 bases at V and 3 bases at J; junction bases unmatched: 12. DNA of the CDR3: TGTGCCAGCAGACTTGCGGTCGGGCGGGGGGAAGAGACCCAGTACTTC. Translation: CASRLAVGRGEETQYF.

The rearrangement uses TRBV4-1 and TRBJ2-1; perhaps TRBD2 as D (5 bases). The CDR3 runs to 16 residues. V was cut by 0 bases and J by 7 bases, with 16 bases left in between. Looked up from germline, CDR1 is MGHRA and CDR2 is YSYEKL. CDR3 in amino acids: CASSQEWSFGGNEQFF. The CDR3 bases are TGCGCCAGCAGCCAAGAATGGTCCTTCGGAGGAAATGAGCAGTTCTTC.

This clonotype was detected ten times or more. CDR3 bases: TGTGCCAGCGCCCGGGGGTCTTACAATGAGCAGTTCTTC. Translated, it gives CASARGSYNEQFF. The rearrangement links TRBV12-3 or TRBV12-4 to TRBJ2-1, with D possibly matching TRBD2 (6 bases). This CDR3 comprises 13 residues. Trimming stripped 8 bases from V and 4 bases from J, with 12 bases between.

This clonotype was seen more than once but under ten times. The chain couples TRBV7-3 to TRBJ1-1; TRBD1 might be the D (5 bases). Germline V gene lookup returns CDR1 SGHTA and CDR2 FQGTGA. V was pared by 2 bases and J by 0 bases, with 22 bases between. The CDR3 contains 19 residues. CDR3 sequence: CASSLYPLGGLTMNTEAFF. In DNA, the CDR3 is TGTGCCAGCAGCTTATATCCCCTCGGGGGTTTAACAATGAACACTGAAGCTTTCTTT.

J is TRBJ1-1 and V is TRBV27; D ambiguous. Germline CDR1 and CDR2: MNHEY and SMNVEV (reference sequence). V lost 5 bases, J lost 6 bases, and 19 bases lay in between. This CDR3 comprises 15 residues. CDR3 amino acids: CASSLTSGPPPEAFF. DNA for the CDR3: TGTGCCAGCAGTCTCACCTCGGGCCCCCCCCCTGAAGCTTTCTTT.

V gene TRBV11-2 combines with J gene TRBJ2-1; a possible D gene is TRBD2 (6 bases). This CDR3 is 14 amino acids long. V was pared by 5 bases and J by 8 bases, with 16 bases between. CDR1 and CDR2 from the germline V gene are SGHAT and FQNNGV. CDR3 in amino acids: CASSHDPTGDEQFF. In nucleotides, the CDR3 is TGTGCCAGCAGCCATGATCCCACGGGGGATGAGCAGTTCTTC.

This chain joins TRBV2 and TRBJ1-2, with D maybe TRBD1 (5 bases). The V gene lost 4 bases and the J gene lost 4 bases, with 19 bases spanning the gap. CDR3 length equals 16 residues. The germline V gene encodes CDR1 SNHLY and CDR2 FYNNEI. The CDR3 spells CASSGGGQEDSYGYTF. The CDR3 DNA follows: TGTGCCAGCAGTGGGGGCGGCCAGGAAGATTCCTATGGCTACACCTTC.

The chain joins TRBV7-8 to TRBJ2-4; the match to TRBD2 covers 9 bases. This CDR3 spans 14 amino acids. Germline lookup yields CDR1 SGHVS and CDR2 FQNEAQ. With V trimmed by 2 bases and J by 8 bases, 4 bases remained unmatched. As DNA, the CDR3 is TGTGCCAGCAGCTTAAAAGCGGGGGGTGACATTCAGTACTTC. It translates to CASSLKAGGDIQYF.

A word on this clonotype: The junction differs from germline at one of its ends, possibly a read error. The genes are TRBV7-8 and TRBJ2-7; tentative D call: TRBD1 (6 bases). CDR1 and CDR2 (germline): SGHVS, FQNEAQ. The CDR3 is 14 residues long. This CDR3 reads CASSLEQGTYERYF. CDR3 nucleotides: TGTGCCAGCAGCTTAGAACAGGGAACCTACGAGCGGTACTTC.

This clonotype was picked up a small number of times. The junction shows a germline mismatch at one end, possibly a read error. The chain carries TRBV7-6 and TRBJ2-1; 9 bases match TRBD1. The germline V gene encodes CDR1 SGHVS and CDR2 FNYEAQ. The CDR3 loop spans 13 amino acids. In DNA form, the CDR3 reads TGTGCTAGCAGCTTAGGACAGGGGCCTGAGCAGTTCTTC. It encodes CASSLGQGPEQFF.

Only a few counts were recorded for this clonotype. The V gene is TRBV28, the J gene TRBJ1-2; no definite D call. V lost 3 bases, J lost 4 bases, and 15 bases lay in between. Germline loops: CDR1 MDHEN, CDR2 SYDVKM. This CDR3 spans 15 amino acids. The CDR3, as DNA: TGTGCCAGCAGTTTCTATCCCACGACGGCCTATGGCTACACCTTC. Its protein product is CASSFYPTTAYGYTF.

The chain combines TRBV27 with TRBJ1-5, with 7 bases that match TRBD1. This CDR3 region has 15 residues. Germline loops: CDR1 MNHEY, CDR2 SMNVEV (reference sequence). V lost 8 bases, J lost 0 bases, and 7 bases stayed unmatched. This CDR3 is CASWDRLYSNQPQHF. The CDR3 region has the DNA TGTGCCAGCTGGGACAGACTTTATAGCAATCAGCCCCAGCATTTT.

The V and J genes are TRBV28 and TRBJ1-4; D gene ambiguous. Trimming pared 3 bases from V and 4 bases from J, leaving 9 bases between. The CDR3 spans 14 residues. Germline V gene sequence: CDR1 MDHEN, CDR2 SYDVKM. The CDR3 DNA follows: TGTGCCAGCAGTTTTGTACAGAATAATGAAAAACTGTTTTTT. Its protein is CASSFVQNNEKLFF.

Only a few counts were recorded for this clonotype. The CDR3 bases are TGTGCCAGCTTCCTCGGCAGCACTAACACCGGGGAGCTGTTTTTT. Protein product: CASFLGSTNTGELFF. The chain employs TRBV6-2 or TRBV6-3 and TRBJ2-2; D is ambiguous. Trimming removed 8 bases from V and 2 bases from J, with 15 bases in between. Germline CDR1 MNHEY, CDR2 SVGEGT. The CDR3 sequence is 15 residues long.

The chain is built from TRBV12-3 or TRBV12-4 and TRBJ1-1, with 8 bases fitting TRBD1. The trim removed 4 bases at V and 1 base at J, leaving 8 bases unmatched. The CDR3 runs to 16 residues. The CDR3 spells CASSYEYRGRNTEAFF. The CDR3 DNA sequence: TGTGCCAGCAGTTACGAGTACAGGGGGAGGAACACTGAAGCTTTCTTT.

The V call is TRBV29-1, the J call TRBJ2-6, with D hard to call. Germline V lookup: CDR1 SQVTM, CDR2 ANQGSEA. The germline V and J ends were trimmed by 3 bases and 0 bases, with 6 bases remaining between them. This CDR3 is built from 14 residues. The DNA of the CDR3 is TGCAGCGTTGAGTGGTTCTCTGGGGCCAACGTCCTGACTTTC. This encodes CSVEWFSGANVLTF.

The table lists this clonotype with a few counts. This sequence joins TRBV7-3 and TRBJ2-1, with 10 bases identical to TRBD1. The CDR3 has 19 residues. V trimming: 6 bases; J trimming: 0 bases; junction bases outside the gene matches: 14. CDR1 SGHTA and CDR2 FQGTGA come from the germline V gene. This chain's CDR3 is CASSPGTGDPTLSYNEQFF. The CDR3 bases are TGTGCCAGCAGTCCTGGGACAGGGGACCCAACCCTCTCCTACAATGAGCAGTTCTTC.

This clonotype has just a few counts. CDR3 protein: CASSDRGIPPLHF. CDR3 nucleotides: TGTGCCAGCAGTGACAGGGGGATCCCACCCCTCCACTTT. The gene calls are TRBV27 and TRBJ1-6; 9 nucleotides line up with TRBD1. V was clipped by 5 bases and J by 11 bases; unmatched bases: 4. Germline-derived CDR1 and CDR2 are MNHEY and SMNVEV (reference sequence). The CDR3 is made up of 13 amino acids.

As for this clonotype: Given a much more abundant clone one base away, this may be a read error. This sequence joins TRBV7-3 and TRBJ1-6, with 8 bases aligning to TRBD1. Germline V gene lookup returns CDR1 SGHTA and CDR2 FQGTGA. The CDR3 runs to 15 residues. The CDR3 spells CASGLTTGVHSPLHF. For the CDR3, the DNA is TGTGCCAGCGGCTTAACGACAGGGGTGCATTCACCCCTCCACTTT.

CDR3 loop: CASSLTWQGRQPQHF. DNA for the CDR3: TGTGCCAGCAGCTTAACGTGGCAGGGGAGACAGCCCCAGCATTTT. The V and J genes are TRBV7-2 and TRBJ1-5; tentative D call: TRBD1 (6 bases). V gave up 2 bases and J gave up 7 bases, with 15 bases separating them. CDR3 length: 15 amino acids. Germline assignment: CDR1 SGHTA and CDR2 FQGNSA.

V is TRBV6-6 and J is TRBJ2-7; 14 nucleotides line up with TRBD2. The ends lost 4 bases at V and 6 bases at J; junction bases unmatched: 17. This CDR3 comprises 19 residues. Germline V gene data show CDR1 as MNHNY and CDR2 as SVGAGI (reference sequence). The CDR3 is CASSFNPGTSGGFPLEQYV. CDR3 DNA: TGTGCCAGCAGTTTCAACCCCGGGACTAGCGGGGGATTTCCCCTCGAGCAGTACGTC.